This T cell receptor (beta chain) was recovered during a study of molecular identifiers for immune sequencing clone quantification. Study in general: With replicates, the RNA of around 20,000 or 100,000 naive CD8 cells was split five ways and four were sequenced. Points from the study as a whole: Jurkat TCR RNA that was spiked in from one cell was reportedly detectable among 950,000 to 1,000,000 naive cells.

For this clonotype: The target antigen is unknown.

Germline V CDR1 and CDR2: SGHRS, YFSETQ. The CDR3 sequence is 16 residues long. J lost 7 bases, V lost 0 bases, and 8 bases had no gene match. TCRdb reprocessed the PCR reads with MiXCR, giving one entry per CDR3 protein. The sample carries some 590,000 distinct CDR3 sequences, less than 30% recorded once. This clonotype originated in a human donor in good health. Some libraries in this study had Jurkat cell RNA spiked in. Input material: naive CD8+ T cells from blood, with Jurkat cell RNA spiked in. The subset: FACS-sorted CD8+CD4-CCR7+CD45RA+ naive T cells. The V and J genes are TRBV5-1 and TRBJ2-2, with 8 positions matching TRBD1. CDR3 sequence (DNA): TGCGCCAGCAGCTTGGATTGGACAGGGTACGGCGGGGAGCTGTTTTTT. It specifies CASSLDWTGYGGELFF.